This T cell receptor (beta chain) was sequenced for a study of read filtering for tumor transcriptome and immune sequencing. Germline V CDR1 and CDR2: PRHDT, FYEKMQ (reference sequence). This CDR3 has 12 residues. V was cut by 3 bases and J by 5 bases, with 7 bases left in between. The library was built from 400 ng RNA with molecular barcoded adaptors for alpha/delta and beta/gamma chains. TCRdb used MiXCR to reprocess the reads, holding one entry per CDR3 protein. The sample yields some 130,000 distinct CDR3 sequences, roughly 13% seen once. The TCR sequence derives from a donor aged 40 or over with multiple myeloma. The chain couples TRBV13 to TRBJ2-5; possibly TRBD2 for D (5 bases). Sequenced material: a population of CD138-negative cells sorted from bone marrow. This CDR3 is CASSFTGETQYF. For the CDR3, the DNA is TGTGCCAGCAGCTTTACGGGGGAGACCCAGTACTTC.